Below, one T cell receptor (beta chain) is given with its context. This record comes from a study of blood T cell repertoires in COVID-19. The assay was immunoSEQ multiplex PCR, and TCRdb's table has in-frame clones only and misses some. This table holds about 85,000 clones, around 89% found once. The sequenced sample was peripheral blood. The TCR was taken from an elderly woman with active or convalescent COVID-19.

The CDR3, as DNA: TGCAGCGTTGCGGGGGGGAATTATGGCTACACCTTC. Translated, it gives CSVAGGNYGYTF. The chain couples TRBV29-1 to TRBJ1-2; TRBD1 might be the D (5 bases). Trimming removed 4 bases at V and 5 bases at J, with 11 bases between. Germline CDR1 reads SQVTM; CDR2 reads ANQGSEA. This CDR3 is built from 12 residues. The whole variable domain, remainder taken from reference TRBV29-1 and TRBJ1-2, is SAVISQKPSRDICQRGTSLTIQCQVDSQVTMMFWYRQQPGQSLTLIATANQGSEATYESGFVIDKFPISRPNLTFSTLTVSNMSPEDSSIYLCSVAGGNYGYTFGSGTRLTVV.